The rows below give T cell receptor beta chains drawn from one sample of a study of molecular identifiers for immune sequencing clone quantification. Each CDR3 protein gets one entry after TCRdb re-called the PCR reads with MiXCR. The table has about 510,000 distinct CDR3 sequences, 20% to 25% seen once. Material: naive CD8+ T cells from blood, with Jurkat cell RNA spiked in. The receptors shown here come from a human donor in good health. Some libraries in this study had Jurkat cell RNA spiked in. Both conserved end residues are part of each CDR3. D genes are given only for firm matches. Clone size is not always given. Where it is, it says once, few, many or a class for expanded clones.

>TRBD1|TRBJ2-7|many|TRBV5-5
TGTGCCAGCAGCACCGGACAGGGGGAGTACGAGCAGTACTTC
CASSTGQGEYEQYF
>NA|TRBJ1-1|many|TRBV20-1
TGCAGTGCTAGAGTATCCGGACAGAGTCATTTT
CSARVSGQSHF
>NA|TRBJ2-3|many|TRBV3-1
TGTGCCAGCAGCCAAGTCTTGGGTACAGATACGCAGTATTTT
CASSQVLGTDTQYF
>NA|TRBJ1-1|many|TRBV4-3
TGCGCCAGCAGCCAAGGGGCAGACAACGCTTTCTTT
CASSQGADNAFF
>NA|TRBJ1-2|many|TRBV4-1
TGCGCCAGCAGCCAAGAAAGCCTCTCTAACTATGGCTACACCTTC
CASSQESLSNYGYTF
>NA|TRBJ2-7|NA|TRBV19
TGTGCCAGTAGTATGCTGCAGGGCCCCTACGAGCAGCACTTC
CASSMLQGPYEQHF
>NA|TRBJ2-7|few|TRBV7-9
TGTGCCAGCAGCCTTAGTGAGAGGGCCTACGAGCAGTACTTC
CASSLSERAYEQYF
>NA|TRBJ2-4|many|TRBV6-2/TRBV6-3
TGTGCCAGCAGTTACACGGGACTAGCCAAAAACATTCAGTACTTC
CASSYTGLAKNIQYF
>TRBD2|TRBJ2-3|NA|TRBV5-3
TGTGCCAGCAGCTCGACCGGTCTAGCGGGGCCCACAGATACGCAGTATTTT
CASSSTGLAGPTDTQYF
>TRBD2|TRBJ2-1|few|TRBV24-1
TGTGCCACCAGTGATCCGGGACTAGCGGACAATGAGCAGTTCTTC
CATSDPGLADNEQFF
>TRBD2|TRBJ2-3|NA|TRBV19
TGTGCCGGTAGTATACGGGAGGAACGCCCAGATACGCAGTATTTT
CAGSIREERPDTQYF
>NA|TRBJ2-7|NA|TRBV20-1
TGCAGTGCTAGTAGTGGACCGAGGGGCTCCTACGAGCAGTACTTC
CSASSGPRGSYEQYF
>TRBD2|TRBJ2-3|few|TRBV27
TGTGCCAGCAGTTTACGAGGACTAGCGGGAAGAAGTAGTGCAGATACGCAGTATTTT
CASSLRGLAGRSSADTQYF
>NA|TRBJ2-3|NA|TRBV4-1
TGCGCCAGCAGCCAAGTCAGCCCAACAGATACGCAGTATTTC
CASSQVSPTDTQYF
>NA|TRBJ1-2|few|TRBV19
TGTGCCAGTAGTATACAGGAGTACGATGGCTACACCTTC
CASSIQEYDGYTF
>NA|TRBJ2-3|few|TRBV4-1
TGCGCCAGCACCCTGGGACCTAGCACAGATACGCAGTATTTT
CASTLGPSTDTQYF
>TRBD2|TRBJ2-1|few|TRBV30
TGTGCCTGGAGTGTATACTGGCGGGAGTTCCACAATGAGCAGTTCTTC
CAWSVYWREFHNEQFF
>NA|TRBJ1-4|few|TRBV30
TGTGCCTGGAGTGTATTACGGGGACTGGGGGATGAAAAACTGTTTTTT
CAWSVLRGLGDEKLFF
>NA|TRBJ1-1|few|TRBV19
TGTGCCAGTCACCTGGCGGTGAACACTGAAGCTTTCTTT
CASHLAVNTEAFF
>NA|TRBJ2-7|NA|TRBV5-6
TGTGCCAGCAGCGCGACCCGAGACTGGAGGGGCGAGCAGTACTTC
CASSATRDWRGEQYF
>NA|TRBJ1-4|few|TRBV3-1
TGTGCCAGCAGCCAAGGGTTAAAACCCGGTTGGAAAGAAAAACTGTTTTTT
CASSQGLKPGWKEKLFF
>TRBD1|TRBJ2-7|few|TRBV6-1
TGTGCCAGTCGTCGGGGACAGGGTACCGAGCAGTACTTC
CASRRGQGTEQYF
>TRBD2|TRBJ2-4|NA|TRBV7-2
TGTGCCAGCAGCTTATCACTAGCGGGAGGGGTCGTCAAAAACATTCAGTACTTC
CASSLSLAGGVVKNIQYF
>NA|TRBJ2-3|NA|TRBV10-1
TGCGCCAGCAGTTTTAGACAGTACACAGATACGCAGTATTTT
CASSFRQYTDTQYF
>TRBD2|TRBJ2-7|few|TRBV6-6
TGTGCCAGCAGCAGGACTAGCGGGGGCTTCTACGAGCAGTACTTC
CASSRTSGGFYEQYF
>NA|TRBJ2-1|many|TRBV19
TGTGCCAGTAGTCCCTCCCTGACTCGCTACAATGAGCAGTTCTTC
CASSPSLTRYNEQFF
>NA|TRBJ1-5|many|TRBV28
TGTGCCAGCAGTTTGGAGCGGGGCGGAGGACAGCCCCAGCATTTT
CASSLERGGGQPQHF
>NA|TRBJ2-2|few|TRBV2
TGTGCCAGCAGTCCCAGGACACTATCGAACACCGGGGAGCTGTTTTTT
CASSPRTLSNTGELFF
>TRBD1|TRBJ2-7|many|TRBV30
TGTGCCTGGAGAGACCGGACAGGGGACCCCCACGAGCAGTACTTC
CAWRDRTGDPHEQYF
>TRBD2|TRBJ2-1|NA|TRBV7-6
TGTGCCAGCAGCTCGGGTTTTAGCGGGCTGAGCTCCTACAATGAGCAGTTCTTC
CASSSGFSGLSSYNEQFF
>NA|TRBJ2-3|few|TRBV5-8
TGTGCCAGCAGCTTGGGGCTAGTTGCAGATACGCAGTATTTT
CASSLGLVADTQYF
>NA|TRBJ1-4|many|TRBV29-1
TGCAGCGGAAGGGACATCGGGAATGAAAAACTGTTTTTT
CSGRDIGNEKLFF
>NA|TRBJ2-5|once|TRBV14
TGTGCCAGCAGCCAAGAAACTAGCTACCAAGAGACCCAGCACTTC
CASSQETSYQETQHF
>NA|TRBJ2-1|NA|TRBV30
TGTGCCTGGAGTGTACTGGGGTCCTTCTCGGATGAGCAGTTCTTC
CAWSVLGSFSDEQFF
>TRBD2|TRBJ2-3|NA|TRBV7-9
TGTGCCAGCAGTAACCTAGCGGGAAGCACAGATACGCAGTATTTT
CASSNLAGSTDTQYF
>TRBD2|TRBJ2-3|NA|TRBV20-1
TGCAGTGCTAGAGATAGAGAGCGGGAGAGCACAGATACGCAGTATTTT
CSARDRERESTDTQYF
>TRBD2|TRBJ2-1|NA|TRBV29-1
TGCAGCGTCACCCCCGGGACTAGCGGGATAAATGAGCAGTTCTTC
CSVTPGTSGINEQFF
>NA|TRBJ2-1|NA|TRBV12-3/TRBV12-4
TGTGCCAGCAGTTTCTCCGATGAGCAGTTCTTC
CASSFSDEQFF
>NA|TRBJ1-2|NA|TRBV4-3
TGCGCCAGCAGCCAAGAAATCCCTTCAGGGAACTATGGCTACACCTTC
CASSQEIPSGNYGYTF
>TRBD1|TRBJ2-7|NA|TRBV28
TGTGCCAGCAGTACGGGACAGGGGGCCCACGAGCAGTACTTC
CASSTGQGAHEQYF
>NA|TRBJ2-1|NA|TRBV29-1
TGCAGCGCACGCGTGGGGGTAAGCTCCTACAATGAGCAGTTCTTC
CSARVGVSSYNEQFF
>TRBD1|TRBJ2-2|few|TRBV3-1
TGTGCCAGCAGCCCAGAGACGACGAAGATGACAGGGTTGAACACCGGGGAGCTGTTTTTT
CASSPETTKMTGLNTGELFF
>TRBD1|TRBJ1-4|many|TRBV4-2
TGTGCCAGCAGCCAAGGACAGGGTATGGGGTCGATCCGGGAAAAACTGTTTTTT
CASSQGQGMGSIREKLFF
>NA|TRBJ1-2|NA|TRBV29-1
TGCAGCGTTGACCTAGAAGCCGGGACAACTAACTATGGCTACACCTTC
CSVDLEAGTTNYGYTF
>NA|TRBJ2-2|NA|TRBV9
TGTGCCAGCAGCGTACTCTCGGACACCGGGGAGCTGTTTTTT
CASSVLSDTGELFF
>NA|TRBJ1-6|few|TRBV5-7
TGTGCCAGCAGCTTAAACAGGGATTATTCACCCCTCCACTTT
CASSLNRDYSPLHF
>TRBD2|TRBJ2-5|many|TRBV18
TGTGCCAGCTCACCAGCGTGGACTAGCGCCGCTGCAGAGACCCAGTACTTC
CASSPAWTSAAAETQYF
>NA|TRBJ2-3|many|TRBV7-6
TGTGCCAGCAGCTTTATCGCCGATACGCAGTATTTT
CASSFIADTQYF
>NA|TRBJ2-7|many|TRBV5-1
TGCGCCAGCAGCCTGGGACTCTGGGGCTCCTACGAGCAGTACTTC
CASSLGLWGSYEQYF
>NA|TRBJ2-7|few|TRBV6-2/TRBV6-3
TGTGCCAGCAGTACATACGACGGGTCCTTTGCCTACGAGCAGTACTTC
CASSTYDGSFAYEQYF
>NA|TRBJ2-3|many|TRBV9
TGTGCCAGCAGCGCTACCACCAGGGTACCTAGCACAGATACGCAGTATTTT
CASSATTRVPSTDTQYF
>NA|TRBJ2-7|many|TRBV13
TGTGCCAGCAGCTTAGGACCCGGGACGGCGCCCTACGAGCAGTACTTC
CASSLGPGTAPYEQYF
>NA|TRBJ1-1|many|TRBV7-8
TGTGCCAGCAGCTTAGCTTCAGGAGTTACTGAAGCTTTCTTT
CASSLASGVTEAFF
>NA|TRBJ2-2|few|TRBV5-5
TGTGCCAGCAGCTTGGGAGTTTCCGGGGAGCTGTTTTTT
CASSLGVSGELFF